This T cell receptor (gamma chain) was profiled in a study of human gamma delta and Vdelta1 T cells (dated by TCRdb to the late 2010s). General notes on the study: In this study, the researchers looked at Delta One T cells, which are Vd1+ gamma-delta T cells, to see how well they work as cytotoxic effectors against acute myeloid leukemia.

Libraries were made using PCR. Sequencing used an Illumina MiSeq. Public reads were reanalyzed in TCRdb with CATT, and rows carrying the same DNA were merged afterwards. The sample yields some 910 gamma-chain clones; approximately 3.7% were counted once. The ten largest account for approximately 68% of the sample. This clone is considered medium-sized (0.01 to 0.1%). Its antigen remains unidentified. The input lacks base qualities; no much larger clone sits a single base away. The V end gives up 0 bases and the J end 5 bases, leaving 7 bases in the junction not matched to a gene. The CDR3 has 14 amino acids, counting the end cysteine and phenylalanine. The read is trimmed to its CDR3 DNA, 42 bases read in frame from base 1. CDR1 and CDR2 are drawn from the germline V gene: VINAFY, YDVSNSKD.

The chain was built from TRGV5 and TRGJ1 or TRGJ2. The sequence derives from a human donor in good health. What was sequenced was naive CD27+ Vdelta1 gamma-delta T cells from blood. The CDR3 loop reads CATWDRPENYKKLF. DNA sequence: TGTGCCACCTGGGACAGGCCGGAGAATTATAAGAAACTCTTT.